Below are 8 T cell receptor beta chains sequenced from a single sample in a study of blood T cell repertoires in COVID-19. Clones were read by immunoSEQ multiplex PCR, and TCRdb kept only the in-frame ones, dropping some. Of 200,000 to 250,000 clones listed, approximately 90% are singletons. The material sequenced was peripheral blood. Every receptor here comes from a man aged 25-40 years who had recovered from COVID-19.

This chain joins TRBV11-2 and TRBJ1-2; 10 nucleotides match TRBD1. From germline, CDR1 is SGHAT and CDR2 FQNNGV. The CDR3 totals 15 residues. V lost 1 base to trimming and J lost 6 bases; unmatched junction nucleotides: 5. As DNA, the CDR3 is TGTGCCAGCAGCTTAGTCGGGACAGGGGCCAATGGCTACACCTTC. Protein product: CASSLVGTGANGYTF.

This sequence joins TRBV19 and TRBJ2-7; weak D call: TRBD1 (6 bases). CDR1 is LNHDA and CDR2 is SQIVND in the germline V gene (reference sequence). This CDR3 region has 16 residues. Deletions cut 3 bases from V and 6 bases from J, with 21 bases between. In DNA, the CDR3 is TGTGCCAGTAGTATTTCATGCGGCCCTGGGGGCTGCGAGCAGTACTTC. It codes for CASSISCGPGGCEQYF.

This clone was seen only once. This chain connects TRBV27 to TRBJ2-2; TRBD2 aligns across 9 bases. Germline V gene lookup returns CDR1 MNHEY and CDR2 SMNVEV (reference sequence). Germline trimming cut 5 bases from V and 5 bases from J; bases unmatched to any gene: 9. This CDR3 comprises 16 residues. CDR3: CASSLLGRGGTGELFF. The DNA for the CDR3 is TGTGCCAGCAGTCTCTTGGGGCGGGGGGGAACCGGGGAGCTGTTTTTT.

The rearrangement joins TRBV7-2 to TRBJ1-4, with D possibly matching TRBD1 (6 bases). The CDR3 has 15 residues. Trimming pared 2 bases from V and 3 bases from J, leaving 10 bases between. Looked up from germline, CDR1 is SGHTA and CDR2 is FQGNSA. The CDR3 DNA follows: TGTGCCAGCAGCTTAACAGGGCTTTCTAATGAAAAACTGTTTTTT. It is translated as CASSLTGLSNEKLFF. Supplemented by reference TRBV7-2 and TRBJ1-4, the full variable domain reads GAGVSQSPSNKVTEKGKDVELRCDPISGHTALYWYRQSLGQGLEFLIYFQGNSAPDKSGLPSDRFSAERTGGSVSTLTIQRTQQEDSAVYLCASSLTGLSNEKLFFGSGTQLSVL.

Details on this clone: This sample also contains other DNA sequences that code for the same CDR3. The rearrangement links TRBV5-1 to TRBJ1-1; 8 nucleotides align to TRBD1. The V segment lost 0 bases and the J segment 1 base; nucleotides outside the gene matches: 2. The CDR3 covers 15 residues. Germline V gene lookup returns CDR1 SGHRS and CDR2 YFSETQ. CDR3 sequence: CASSLAGQGNTEAFF. DNA of the CDR3: TGCGCCAGCAGCTTGGCCGGACAGGGGAACACTGAAGCTTTCTTT.

The CDR3 region has the DNA TGTGCCAGCAGCTTAACCGCAGGGCCCGGCTACACCTTC. Residues: CASSLTAGPGYTF. The J gene is TRBJ1-2, the V gene TRBV7-2; D possibly corresponds to TRBD1 (5 bases). V lost 2 bases to trimming and J lost 8 bases, with 12 bases between them. This CDR3 is 13 amino acids long. Germline lookup yields CDR1 SGHTA and CDR2 FQGNSA. The full variable domain, its missing parts supplied by reference TRBV7-2 and TRBJ1-2, is GAGVSQSPSNKVTEKGKDVELRCDPISGHTALYWYRQSLGQGLEFLIYFQGNSAPDKSGLPSDRFSAERTGGSVSTLTIQRTQQEDSAVYLCASSLTAGPGYTFGSGTRLTVV.

V and J are TRBV9 and TRBJ1-1; no clear D gene. The CDR3 runs to 15 residues. Trimming shortened V by 0 bases and J by 5 bases, and 14 bases separated the two germline ends. Germline V gene sequence: CDR1 SGDLS, CDR2 YYNGEE. This CDR3 reads CASSVAGRSGTEAFF. CDR3 bases: TGTGCCAGCAGCGTAGCTGGGAGGTCTGGAACTGAAGCTTTCTTT.

The V gene is TRBV19, the J gene TRBJ1-3, with 8 nucleotides matching TRBD1. The CDR3 length is 15 residues. With V trimmed by 7 bases and J by 2 bases, 7 bases remained unmatched. The germline V gene encodes CDR1 LNHDA and CDR2 SQIVND (reference sequence). The CDR3 coding sequence is TGTGCCAGTAACCTGCAGGGACAGGCTGGAAACACCATATATTTT. Amino acid sequence: CASNLQGQAGNTIYF. The complete variable domain, with remaining parts taken from reference TRBV19 and TRBJ1-3, reads DGGITQSPKYLFRKEGQNVTLSCEQNLNHDAMYWYRQDPGQGLRLIYYSQIVNDFQKGDIAEGYSVSREKKESFPLTVTSAQKNPTAFYLCASNLQGQAGNTIYFGEGSWLTVV.